This T cell receptor (beta chain) was retrieved from a study of OX40 agonist ivuxolimab in advanced cancers. Some clones are missing from TCRdb's copy, which holds only in-frame ones; the method was immunoSEQ multiplex PCR. The sample lists more than 55,000 clones, 85% to 90% seen once, with 3.5% to 4% in the top ten. This clone is classed as medium-sized (0.01 to 0.1%). This CDR3 region has 13 residues. Trimming took off 1 base at V and 3 bases at J, with 7 bases between the two ends. CDR1 KGHSH and CDR2 LQKENI come from the germline V gene. Material: CD4+ or CD8+ T cells sorted from blood, obtained in a trial of the OX40 agonist ivuxolimab. This rearrangement joins TRBV18 to TRBJ2-7; D not certain. The receptor comes from an adult with an advanced solid tumor such as melanoma, head and neck, liver or kidney cancer. CDR3 nucleotides: TGTGCCAGCTCACCACTCGACGGCTACGAGCAGTACTTC. Protein sequence: CASSPLDGYEQYF.